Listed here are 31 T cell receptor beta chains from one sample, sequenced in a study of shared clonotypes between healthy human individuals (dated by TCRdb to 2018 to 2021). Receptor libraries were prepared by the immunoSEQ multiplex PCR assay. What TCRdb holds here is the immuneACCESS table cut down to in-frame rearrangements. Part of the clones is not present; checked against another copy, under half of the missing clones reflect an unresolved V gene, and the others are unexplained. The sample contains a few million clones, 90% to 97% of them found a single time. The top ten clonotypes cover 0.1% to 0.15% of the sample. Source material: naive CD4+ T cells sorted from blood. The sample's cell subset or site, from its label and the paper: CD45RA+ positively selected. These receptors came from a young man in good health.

CDR3 protein: CASSNSGTGGSETQYF. The DNA for the CDR3 is TGCGCCAGCAGCAATTCCGGGACAGGGGGCTCAGAGACCCAGTACTTC. The chain links TRBV5-1 to TRBJ2-5; 12 bases are shared with TRBD1. Losses at the gene ends were 4 bases for V and 4 bases for J; bases not matched to a gene: 8. Germline CDR1 reads SGHRS; CDR2 reads YFSETQ. CDR3 size: 16 residues.

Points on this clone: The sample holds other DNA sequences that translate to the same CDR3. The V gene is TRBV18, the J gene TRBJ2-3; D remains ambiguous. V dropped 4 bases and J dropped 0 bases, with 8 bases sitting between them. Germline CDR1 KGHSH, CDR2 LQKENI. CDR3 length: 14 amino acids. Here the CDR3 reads CASSLGLSTDTQYF. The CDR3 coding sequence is TGTGCCAGCTCACTTGGCCTCAGCACAGATACGCAGTATTTT.

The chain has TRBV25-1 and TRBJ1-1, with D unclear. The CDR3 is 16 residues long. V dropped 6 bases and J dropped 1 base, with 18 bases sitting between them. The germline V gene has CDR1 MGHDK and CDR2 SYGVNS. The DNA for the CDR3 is TGTGCCAGCAGCGTCCTATCCCCTCGGGGGAACACTGAAGCTTTCTTT. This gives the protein CASSVLSPRGNTEAFF.

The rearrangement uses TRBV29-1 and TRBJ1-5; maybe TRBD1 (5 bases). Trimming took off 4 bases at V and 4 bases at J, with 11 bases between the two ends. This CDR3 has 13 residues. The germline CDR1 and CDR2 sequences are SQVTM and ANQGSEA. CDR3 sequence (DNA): TGCAGCGTTGGAATGGGGCGTAATCAGCCCCAGCATTTT. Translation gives CSVGMGRNQPQHF.

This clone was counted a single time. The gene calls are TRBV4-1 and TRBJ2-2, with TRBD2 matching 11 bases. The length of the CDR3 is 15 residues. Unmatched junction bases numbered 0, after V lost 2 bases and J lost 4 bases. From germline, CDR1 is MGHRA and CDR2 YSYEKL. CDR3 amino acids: CASSQLAGGTGELFF. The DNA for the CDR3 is TGCGCCAGCAGCCAACTAGCGGGGGGCACCGGGGAGCTGTTTTTT.

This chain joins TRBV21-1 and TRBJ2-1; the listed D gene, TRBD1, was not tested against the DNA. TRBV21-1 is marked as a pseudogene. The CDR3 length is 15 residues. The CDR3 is CASSKVGQVHNEQFF. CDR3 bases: TGTGCCAGCAGCAAAGTTGGCCAGGTCCACAATGAGCAGTTCTTC.

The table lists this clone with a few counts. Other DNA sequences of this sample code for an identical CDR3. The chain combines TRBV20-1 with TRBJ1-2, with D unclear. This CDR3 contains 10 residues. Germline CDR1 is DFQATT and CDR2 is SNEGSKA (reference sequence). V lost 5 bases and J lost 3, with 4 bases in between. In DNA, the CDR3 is TGCAGTGCTCCAGACTATGGCTACACCTTC. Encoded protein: CSAPDYGYTF.

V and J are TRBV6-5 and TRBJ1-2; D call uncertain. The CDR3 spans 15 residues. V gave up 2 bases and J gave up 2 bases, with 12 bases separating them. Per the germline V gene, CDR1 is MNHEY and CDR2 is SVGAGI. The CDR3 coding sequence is TGTGCCAGCAGTTACCTCGGACCGACAAACTATGGCTACACCTTC. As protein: CASSYLGPTNYGYTF.

The CDR3 region is CASSVEPDRRIYNSPLHF. CDR3 in DNA: TGTGCCAGCAGCGTAGAGCCGGACAGGCGCATCTATAATTCACCCCTCCACTTT. The V and J genes are TRBV9 and TRBJ1-6, with 7 positions matching TRBD1. Per the germline V gene, CDR1 is SGDLS and CDR2 is YYNGEE. V gave up 0 bases and J gave up 3 bases; unmatched junction bases: 9. The CDR3 loop spans 18 amino acids.

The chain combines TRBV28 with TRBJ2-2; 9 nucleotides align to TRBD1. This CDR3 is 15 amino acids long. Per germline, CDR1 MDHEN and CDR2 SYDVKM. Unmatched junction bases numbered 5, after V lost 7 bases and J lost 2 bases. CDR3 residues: CASNRDRANTGELFF. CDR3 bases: TGTGCCAGCAACCGGGACAGGGCTAACACCGGGGAGCTGTTTTTT.

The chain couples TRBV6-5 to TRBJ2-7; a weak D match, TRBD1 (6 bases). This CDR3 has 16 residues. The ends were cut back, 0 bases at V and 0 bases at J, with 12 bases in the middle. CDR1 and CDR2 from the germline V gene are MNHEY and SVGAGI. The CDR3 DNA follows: TGTGCCAGCAGTTACTCCCGGGACACGAGCTCCTACGAGCAGTACTTC. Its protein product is CASSYSRDTSSYEQYF.

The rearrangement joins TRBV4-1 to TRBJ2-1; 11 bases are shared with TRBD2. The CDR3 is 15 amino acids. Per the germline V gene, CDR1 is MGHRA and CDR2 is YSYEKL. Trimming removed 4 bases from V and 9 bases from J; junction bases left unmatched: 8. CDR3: CASSPFLAGGFEQFF. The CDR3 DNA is TGCGCCAGCAGCCCGTTCCTAGCGGGGGGATTTGAGCAGTTCTTC.

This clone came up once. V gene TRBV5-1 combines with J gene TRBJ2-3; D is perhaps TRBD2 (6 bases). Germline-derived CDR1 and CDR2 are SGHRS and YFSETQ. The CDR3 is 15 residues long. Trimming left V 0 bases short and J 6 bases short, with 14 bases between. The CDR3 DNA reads TGCGCCAGCAGCTTGGAACGGGGGTCGAGGGATACGCAGTATTTT. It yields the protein CASSLERGSRDTQYF. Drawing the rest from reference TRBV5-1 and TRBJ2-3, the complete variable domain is KAGVTQTPRYLIKTRGQQVTLSCSPISGHRSVSWYQQTPGQGLQFLFEYFSETQRNKGNFPGRFSGRQFSNSRSEMNVSTLELGDSALYLCASSLERGSRDTQYFGPGTRLTVL.

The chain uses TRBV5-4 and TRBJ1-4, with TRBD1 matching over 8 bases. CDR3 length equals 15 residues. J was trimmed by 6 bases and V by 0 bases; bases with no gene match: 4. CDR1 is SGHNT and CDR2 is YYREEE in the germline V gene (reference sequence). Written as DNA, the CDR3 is TGTGCCAGCAGCTTGGCCCCGGACAGGGATGAAAAACTGTTTTTT. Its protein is CASSLAPDRDEKLFF.

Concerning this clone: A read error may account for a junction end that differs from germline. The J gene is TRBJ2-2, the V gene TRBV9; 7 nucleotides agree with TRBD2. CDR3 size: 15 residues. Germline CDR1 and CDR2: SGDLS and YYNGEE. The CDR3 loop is CTSSSRDYHTGELFF. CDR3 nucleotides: TGTACCAGCAGCAGCCGGGACTACCACACCGGGGAGCTGTTTTTT. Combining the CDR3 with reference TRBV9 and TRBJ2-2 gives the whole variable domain DSGVTQTPKHLITATGQRVTLRCSPRSGDLSVYWYQQSLDQGLQFLIQYYNGEERAKGNILERFSAQQFPDLHSELNLSSLELGDSALYFCTSSSRDYHTGELFFGEGSRLTVL.

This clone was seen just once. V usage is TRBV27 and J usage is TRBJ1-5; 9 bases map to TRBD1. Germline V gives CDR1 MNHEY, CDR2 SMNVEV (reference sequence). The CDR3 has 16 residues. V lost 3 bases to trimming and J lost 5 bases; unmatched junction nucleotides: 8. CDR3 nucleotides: TGTGCCAGCAGTTTCTCCAGACAGGGGGGATATCAGCCCCAGCATTTT. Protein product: CASSFSRQGGYQPQHF.

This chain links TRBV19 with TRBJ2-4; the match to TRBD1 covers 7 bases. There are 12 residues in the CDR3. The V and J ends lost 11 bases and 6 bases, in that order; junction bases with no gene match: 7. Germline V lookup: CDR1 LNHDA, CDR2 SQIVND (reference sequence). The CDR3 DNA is TGTGCCGGCCAGGGGGACGGAAACATTCAGTACTTC. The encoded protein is CAGQGDGNIQYF.

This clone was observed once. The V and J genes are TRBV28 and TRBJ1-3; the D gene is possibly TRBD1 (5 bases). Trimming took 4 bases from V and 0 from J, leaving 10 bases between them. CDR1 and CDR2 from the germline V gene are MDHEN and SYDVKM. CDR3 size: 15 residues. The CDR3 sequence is CASSSPGNSGNTIYF. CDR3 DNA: TGTGCCAGCAGTTCCCCAGGGAACTCTGGAAACACCATATATTTT. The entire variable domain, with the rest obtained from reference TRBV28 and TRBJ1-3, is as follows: DVKVTQSSRYLVKRTGEKVFLECVQDMDHENMFWYRQDPGLGLRLIYFSYDVKMKEKGDIPEGYSVSREKKERFSLILESASTNQTSMYLCASSSPGNSGNTIYFGEGSWLTVV.

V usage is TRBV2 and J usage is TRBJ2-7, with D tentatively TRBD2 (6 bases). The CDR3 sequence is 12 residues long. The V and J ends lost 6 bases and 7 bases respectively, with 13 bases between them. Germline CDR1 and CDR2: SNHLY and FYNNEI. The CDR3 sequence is CASSAGTREQYF. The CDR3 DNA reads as TGTGCCAGCAGCGCCGGGACTCGGGAGCAGTACTTC.

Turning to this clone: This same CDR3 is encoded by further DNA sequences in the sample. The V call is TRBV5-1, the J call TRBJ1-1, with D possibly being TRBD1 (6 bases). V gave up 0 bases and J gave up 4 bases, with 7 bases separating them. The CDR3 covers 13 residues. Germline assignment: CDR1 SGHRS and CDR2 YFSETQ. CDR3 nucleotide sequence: TGCGCCAGCAGCTTGGAGGGGGGCACTGAAGCTTTCTTT. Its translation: CASSLEGGTEAFF.

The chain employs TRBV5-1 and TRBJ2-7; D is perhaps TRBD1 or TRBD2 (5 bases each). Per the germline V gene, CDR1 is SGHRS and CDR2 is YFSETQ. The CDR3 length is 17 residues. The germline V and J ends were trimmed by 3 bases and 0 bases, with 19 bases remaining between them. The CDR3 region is CASSSGSFGGNSYEQYF. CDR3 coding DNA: TGCGCCAGCAGCTCTGGTTCGTTTGGGGGAAACTCCTACGAGCAGTACTTC.

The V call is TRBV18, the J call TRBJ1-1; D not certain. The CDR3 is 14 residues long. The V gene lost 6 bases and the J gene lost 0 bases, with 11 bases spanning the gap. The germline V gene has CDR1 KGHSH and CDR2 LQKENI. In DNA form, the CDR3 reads TGTGCCAGCTCCCCCGCCACGTTGAACACTGAAGCTTTCTTT. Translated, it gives CASSPATLNTEAFF.

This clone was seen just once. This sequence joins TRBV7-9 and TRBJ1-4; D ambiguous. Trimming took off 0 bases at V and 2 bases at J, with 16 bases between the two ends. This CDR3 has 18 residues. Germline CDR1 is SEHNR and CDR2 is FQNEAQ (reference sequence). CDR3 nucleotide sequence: TGTGCCAGCAGCTTAGCACAAGTACGATTGTTCACTAATGAAAAACTGTTTTTT. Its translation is CASSLAQVRLFTNEKLFF.

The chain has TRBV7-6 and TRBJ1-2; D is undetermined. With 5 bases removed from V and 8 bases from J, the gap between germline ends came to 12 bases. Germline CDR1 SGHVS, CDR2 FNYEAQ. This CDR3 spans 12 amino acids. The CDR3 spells CASSTHAGGYTF. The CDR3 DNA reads TGTGCCAGCAGCACCCATGCAGGAGGCTACACCTTC.

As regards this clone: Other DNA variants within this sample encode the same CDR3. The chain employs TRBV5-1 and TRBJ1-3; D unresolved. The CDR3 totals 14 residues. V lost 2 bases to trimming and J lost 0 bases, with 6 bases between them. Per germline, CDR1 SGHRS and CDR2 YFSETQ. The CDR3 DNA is TGCGCCAGCAGCTTCTCTGACTCTGGAAACACCATATATTTT. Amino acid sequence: CASSFSDSGNTIYF. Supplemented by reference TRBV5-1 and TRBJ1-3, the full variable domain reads KAGVTQTPRYLIKTRGQQVTLSCSPISGHRSVSWYQQTPGQGLQFLFEYFSETQRNKGNFPGRFSGRQFSNSRSEMNVSTLELGDSALYLCASSFSDSGNTIYFGEGSWLTVV.

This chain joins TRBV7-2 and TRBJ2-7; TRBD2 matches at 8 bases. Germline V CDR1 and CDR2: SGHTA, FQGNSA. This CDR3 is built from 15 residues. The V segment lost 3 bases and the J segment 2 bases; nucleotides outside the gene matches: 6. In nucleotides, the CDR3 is TGTGCCAGCAGCTTCAAACCGGGACTAGCCTACGAGCAGTACTTC. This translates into CASSFKPGLAYEQYF.

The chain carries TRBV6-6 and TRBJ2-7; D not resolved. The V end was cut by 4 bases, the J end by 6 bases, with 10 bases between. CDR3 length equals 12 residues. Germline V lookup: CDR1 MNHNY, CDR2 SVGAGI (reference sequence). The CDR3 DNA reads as TGTGCCAGCAGTTTCTCCTCTAGCGAGCAGTACTTC. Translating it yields CASSFSSSEQYF.

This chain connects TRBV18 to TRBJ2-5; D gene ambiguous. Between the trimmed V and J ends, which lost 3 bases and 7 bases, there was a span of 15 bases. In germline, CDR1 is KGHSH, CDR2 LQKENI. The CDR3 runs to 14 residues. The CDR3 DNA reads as TGTGCCAGCTCACCGGCGGAAATTCCGGGGACCCAGTACTTC. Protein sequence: CASSPAEIPGTQYF.

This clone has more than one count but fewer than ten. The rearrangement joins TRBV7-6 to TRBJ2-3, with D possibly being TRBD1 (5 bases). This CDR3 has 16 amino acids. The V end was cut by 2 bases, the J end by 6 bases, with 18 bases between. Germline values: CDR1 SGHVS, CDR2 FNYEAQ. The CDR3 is CASSLNRPGPGDTQYF. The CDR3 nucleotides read TGTGCCAGCAGCTTAAACAGACCGGGCCCAGGGGATACGCAGTATTTT.

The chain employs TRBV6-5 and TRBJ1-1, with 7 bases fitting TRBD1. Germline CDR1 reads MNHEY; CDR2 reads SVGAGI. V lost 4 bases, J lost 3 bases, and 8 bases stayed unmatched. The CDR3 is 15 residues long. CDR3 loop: CASSSRQGFYTEAFF. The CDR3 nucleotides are TGTGCCAGCAGTTCTAGACAGGGATTCTACACTGAAGCTTTCTTT.

The CDR3 coding sequence is TGCGCCAGCAGCCCCCGAGGGAGGGGGCCGAAAGAAGAGACCCAGTACTTC. This encodes CASSPRGRGPKEETQYF. V gene TRBV5-1 combines with J gene TRBJ2-5; TRBD1 or TRBD2 may be the D gene (7 bases each). This CDR3 is built from 17 residues. The germline CDR1 and CDR2 sequences are SGHRS and YFSETQ. V was pared by 4 bases and J by 3 bases, with 22 bases between.